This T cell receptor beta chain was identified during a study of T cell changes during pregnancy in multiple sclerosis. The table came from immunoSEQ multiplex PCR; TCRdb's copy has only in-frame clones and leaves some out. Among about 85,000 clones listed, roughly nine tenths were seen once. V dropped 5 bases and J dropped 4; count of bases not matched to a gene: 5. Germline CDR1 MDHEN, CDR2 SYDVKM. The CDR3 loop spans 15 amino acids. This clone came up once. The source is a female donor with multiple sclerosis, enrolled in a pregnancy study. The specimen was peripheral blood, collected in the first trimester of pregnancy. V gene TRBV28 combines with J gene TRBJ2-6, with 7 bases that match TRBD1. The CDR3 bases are TGTGCCAGCAGTATCACAGGGGCGGGGGCCAACGTCCTGACTTTC. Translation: CASSITGAGANVLTF.